Listed below are T cell receptor beta chains from one sample, sequenced in a study of beta chain features in type 1 diabetes. The data were produced by immunoSEQ multiplex PCR, yet TCRdb's version contains in-frame clones alone and is incomplete. The sample includes about 660,000 clones, over 11% seen only once; the top ten take approximately 0.039%. Sequencing was performed on naive CD4+ T cells from blood. The receptors stem from a man aged 18 to 29 with type 1 diabetes. Each CDR3 is given without its conserved first and last residue.

V	CDR3
TRBV4-2	ASSQDLTGPRETQY
TRBV29-1	SVVVHPRETQY
TRBV9	ASSVEEGGYGYT
TRBV6-1	ASSEAVVRTHYEQY
TRBV19	ASSSPLAGSHNEQF
TRBV6-6	ASSLRSTEAF
TRBV30	AWSTPRQGLGKLF
TRBV20-1	SARWGSGYT
TRBV2	ASSSTDTQY
TRBV25-1	ASSESTLSEQY
TRBV2	ASLGQEVGASNQPQH
TRBV18	ASSEGQIYEQY
TRBV6-6	ATKPGQRSYEQY
TRBV29-1	SVQRLAAYNEQF
TRBV11-2	ASSYVLAGPSSYNEQF
TRBV15	ATRPGDERGTDTQY
TRBV6-6	ASSADRINEKLF
TRBV28	ASTTRQGWYEQY
TRBV5-1	ASSLQGRGSYNEQF
TRBV4-3	ASSPLVQSYEQY
TRBV7-8	ASSPGQVMETQY
TRBV2	ASSGTRSSGNTIY
TRBV18	ASSALPVLEGSNQPQH
TRBV29-1	SVDRDGYT
TRBV5-1	ASSLGQEASPLH
TRBV20-1	SAREKREQY
TRBV7-2	ASSPPGPRPGEQY
TRBV14	ASSQDRTGELF
TRBV5-6	ASSPVGSSYNEQF
TRBV5-4	ASYSGSSRTDTQY
TRBV9	ASSVDEPGNTIY
TRBV7-9	ASSFPDREVRKADTQY
TRBV18	ASSLPRTGRNEQY
TRBV9	ASSVGDEVWANVLT
TRBV11-2	ASSLDYLGTEAF
TRBV29-1	SGLQGADTQY
TRBV25-1	ASSLPGSYEQY
TRBV28	ASSPSDRYQETQY
TRBV7-3	ASSLTGVNTGELF
TRBV14	ASSLISSGEKLF
TRBV7-2	ASSSAGQRGTAF
TRBV7-9	AISRELGAF
TRBV6-6	ASSYNYEQY
TRBV6-5	ASSYLPPSGNTIY
TRBV28	ASSSQETSGNTIY
TRBV4-2	ASSPAWFPYEQY
TRBV30	AWSVSGYNEQF
TRBV9	ASSVAGGRGNEQF
TRBV14	ASSQGDLGIQY